A single sample is the source of the 27 T cell receptor beta chains below, sequenced in a study of blood T cells in healthy people across ages (dated by TCRdb to the mid-2010s). The library was generated by 5' RACE. The second PCR ran for roughly 6 to 11 cycles and used a J-beta primer mix along with a sample-barcoded 5' primer. Using fastp at Q25 and MiXCR, TCRdb reprocessed the public reads and kept productive beta chains. A single entry per CDR3 protein holds the most common genes and DNA from its merged rows. This sample gives fewer than 2 million distinct CDR3 sequences in total; about 39% of them show up just once. Roughly 23% of the sample goes to the ten largest clones. Source material: blood. These receptors all come from a human donor in good health.

This clonotype turned up a few times. This sequence joins TRBV24-1 and TRBJ2-1; D remains unclear. The CDR3 covers 19 residues. V lost 4 bases, J lost 9 bases, and 30 bases lay in between. CDR1 KGHDR and CDR2 SFDVKD come from the germline V gene. The CDR3 region is CATSEVRSGKGLFHAEQFF. The CDR3 nucleotides read TGTGCCACCAGTGAGGTAAGGTCGGGCAAAGGCCTTTTCCATGCTGAGCAGTTCTTC.

The chain uses TRBV7-2 and TRBJ2-3; a possible D gene is TRBD2 (5 bases). CDR1 and CDR2 from the germline V gene are SGHTA and FQGNSA. CDR3 length equals 15 residues. V was trimmed by 3 bases and J by 3 bases, leaving 13 bases between them. The CDR3 protein is CASSFGGPGTDTQYF. The CDR3, as DNA: TGTGCCAGCAGCTTCGGCGGGCCTGGTACAGATACGCAGTATTTT.

The chain combines TRBV3-1 with TRBJ2-1, with D perhaps matching TRBD1 or TRBD2 (5 bases each). The CDR3 extends over 13 amino acids. Looked up from germline, CDR1 is LGHDT and CDR2 is YNNKEL (reference sequence). V was cut by 1 base and J by 11 bases, with 12 bases left in between. CDR3 loop: CASSQGDLAKQFF. DNA of the CDR3: TGTGCCAGCAGCCAAGGGGACCTTGCTAAGCAGTTCTTC.

This clonotype was observed a single time. The chain uses TRBV12-3 or TRBV12-4 and TRBJ1-6; 9 bases are shared with TRBD1. V dropped 5 bases and J dropped 10; count of bases not matched to a gene: 6. The length of the CDR3 is 14 residues. CDR3 in amino acids: CASSRTGDYSPLHF. Written as DNA, the CDR3 is TGTGCCAGCAGTAGGACAGGGGACTACTCACCCCTCCACTTT.

This clonotype was seen ten or more times. The chain combines TRBV29-1 with TRBJ2-4; no clear D. There are 13 residues in the CDR3. Germline V gives CDR1 SQVTM, CDR2 ANQGSEA. V gave up 1 base and J gave up 0 bases, with 4 bases separating them. CDR3 sequence reads: CSVEGLAKNIQYF. As DNA, the CDR3 is TGCAGCGTTGAAGGGCTAGCCAAAAACATTCAGTACTTC.

The chain uses TRBV20-1 and TRBJ2-1; 9 bases fit TRBD2. Germline V gene data show CDR1 as DFQATT and CDR2 as SNEGSKA (reference sequence). V trimming: 6 bases; J trimming: 5 bases; junction bases outside the gene matches: 14. The CDR3 runs to 16 residues. The CDR3 region has the DNA TGCAGTGCCGAGGGGATAGCGGGGGCGAGGAACAATGAGCAGTTCTTC. Its translation is CSAEGIAGARNNEQFF.

The chain employs TRBV7-3 and TRBJ2-1, with 9 bases matching TRBD1. V lost 4 bases to trimming and J lost 5 bases; unmatched junction nucleotides: 9. Germline V gene sequence: CDR1 SGHTA, CDR2 FQGTGA. This CDR3 contains 16 residues. The CDR3 sequence is CASSSPGTGTNNEQFF. CDR3 DNA sequence: TGTGCCAGCAGCTCGCCTGGGACAGGGACCAACAATGAGCAGTTCTTC.

This clonotype was detected only a few times. The chain links TRBV28 to TRBJ1-5; D is uncertain. CDR3 length: 12 residues. Trimming shortened V by 8 bases and J by 3 bases, and 8 bases separated the two germline ends. The germline gives CDR1 MDHEN, CDR2 SYDVKM. The CDR3 sequence: CASVRNNQPQHF. The CDR3 region has the DNA TGTGCCAGCGTAAGAAACAATCAGCCCCAGCATTTT.

The sample holds a few counts of this clonotype. The chain recombines TRBV2 with TRBJ2-5; either TRBD1 or TRBD2 may supply D (6 bases each). Germline V gene data show CDR1 as SNHLY and CDR2 as FYNNEI. Trimming pared 3 bases from V and 4 bases from J, leaving 27 bases between. The CDR3 extends over 19 amino acids. The CDR3 spells CASSEPRQEVSGGRETQYF. The CDR3, as DNA: TGTGCCAGCAGTGAGCCCAGACAGGAAGTATCTGGGGGGAGAGAGACCCAGTACTTC.

As DNA, the CDR3 is TGTGCCAGCAGCTTTGTCTCAGGCCCAGATACGCAGTATTTT. Translating gives CASSFVSGPDTQYF. This sequence joins TRBV7-2 and TRBJ2-3; no clear D. CDR1 and CDR2 (germline): SGHTA, FQGNSA. Deletions cut 3 bases from V and 4 bases from J, with 11 bases between. The CDR3 is 14 residues long. The whole variable domain, remainder taken from reference TRBV7-2 and TRBJ2-3, is GAGVSQSPSNKVTEKGKDVELRCDPISGHTALYWYRQSLGQGLEFLIYFQGNSAPDKSGLPSDRFSAERTGGSVSTLTIQRTQQEDSAVYLCASSFVSGPDTQYFGPGTRLTVL.

This clonotype was seen a few times. The chain couples TRBV20-1 to TRBJ2-2; 11 bases map to TRBD2. The germline V gene encodes CDR1 DFQATT and CDR2 SNEGSKA (reference sequence). V trimming: 5 bases; J trimming: 4 bases; junction bases outside the gene matches: 6. The CDR3 loop spans 15 amino acids. The CDR3 nucleotides read TGCAGTGCTCGGATAGCGGGGGGGCCCACCGGGGAGCTGTTTTTT. Encoded protein: CSARIAGGPTGELFF.

This rearrangement joins TRBV12-3 or TRBV12-4 to TRBJ1-1; D uncertain. There are 14 residues in the CDR3. The V end was cut by 1 base, the J end by 6 bases, with 12 bases between. CDR3 coding DNA: TGTGCCAGCAGTTTAGGGTTGGTGGTTGCTGAAGCTTTCTTT. It translates to CASSLGLVVAEAFF.

This clonotype occurred a few times. CDR3 nucleotide sequence: TGCGCCAGCAGCTTACAGGGGCCAGCTAACTATGGCTACACCTTC. Protein product: CASSLQGPANYGYTF. This chain uses TRBV4-1 with TRBJ1-2; 7 bases are a match to TRBD1. There are 15 residues in the CDR3. V was clipped by 5 bases and J by 0 bases; unmatched bases: 6. Germline CDR1 reads MGHRA; CDR2 reads YSYEKL.

This sequence joins TRBV7-2 and TRBJ1-2, with TRBD1 as a possible D gene (6 bases). In germline, CDR1 is SGHTA, CDR2 FQGNSA. The CDR3 contains 14 residues. Trimming removed 7 bases at V and 8 bases at J, with 20 bases between. CDR3 amino acids: CASTRPGTMFGYTF. The CDR3 DNA reads TGTGCCAGCACCCGACCGGGGACAATGTTCGGCTACACCTTC. The full variable domain, rest sourced from reference TRBV7-2 and TRBJ1-2, is GAGVSQSPSNKVTEKGKDVELRCDPISGHTALYWYRQSLGQGLEFLIYFQGNSAPDKSGLPSDRFSAERTGGSVSTLTIQRTQQEDSAVYLCASTRPGTMFGYTFGSGTRLTVV.

The chain recombines TRBV13 with TRBJ2-1; D gene uncertain. The CDR3 is made up of 14 amino acids. The germline V gene encodes CDR1 PRHDT and CDR2 FYEKMQ (reference sequence). Trimming pared 5 bases from V and 9 bases from J, leaving 17 bases between. CDR3 amino acids: CASSPFAASIEQFF. CDR3 coding DNA: TGTGCCAGCAGCCCCTTCGCGGCTTCCATTGAGCAGTTCTTC.

V gene TRBV5-4 combines with J gene TRBJ1-2, with 8 bases fitting TRBD1. Germline-derived CDR1 and CDR2 are SGHNT and YYREEE (reference sequence). With 3 bases clipped from V and 8 bases from J, the junction kept 6 bases outside the gene matches. The CDR3 runs to 13 residues. The CDR3 DNA follows: TGTGCCAGCAGCTCCAGGGGGCAGCTAGGCTACACCTTC. Its protein product is CASSSRGQLGYTF.

V is TRBV9 and J is TRBJ2-5, with no clear D. Per the germline V gene, CDR1 is SGDLS and CDR2 is YYNGEE. The CDR3 loop spans 14 amino acids. The V end was cut by 0 bases, the J end by 11 bases, with 17 bases between. CDR3 loop: CASSVEWTWGEQYF. The CDR3 nucleotides are TGTGCCAGCAGCGTAGAATGGACGTGGGGTGAGCAGTACTTC.

The chain couples TRBV11-2 to TRBJ2-7, with D maybe TRBD2 (5 bases). The CDR3 is made up of 13 amino acids. Trimming took 5 bases from V and 9 from J, leaving 17 bases between them. Germline CDR1 and CDR2: SGHAT and FQNNGV. As DNA, the CDR3 is TGTGCCAGCAGCCAATTCCGGGGAGAGCGGCAGTACTTC. Translating it yields CASSQFRGERQYF.

This clonotype was counted a few times. V usage is TRBV20-1 and J usage is TRBJ2-5; TRBD1 or TRBD2 may be the D gene (5 bases each). The CDR3 consists of 13 residues. CDR1 is DFQATT, CDR2 SNEGSKA, per germline (reference sequence). The V end was cut by 5 bases, the J end by 3 bases, with 13 bases between. The CDR3 DNA reads TGCAGTGCTCGGGACGGTCGAAAAGAGACCCAGTACTTC. It codes for CSARDGRKETQYF.

This clonotype was found once. J is TRBJ2-2 and V is TRBV12-3 or TRBV12-4; 8 bases align to TRBD1. The CDR3 consists of 14 residues. V was clipped by 6 bases and J by 7 bases; unmatched bases: 7. The CDR3 DNA follows: TGTGCCAGCAGCCGGACAGGGCGAGGCGGGGAGCTGTTTTTT. It encodes CASSRTGRGGELFF.

The V call is TRBV4-3, the J call TRBJ2-1; 7 bases are a match to TRBD2. V dropped 2 bases and J dropped 6; count of bases not matched to a gene: 13. This CDR3 contains 17 residues. Germline V lookup: CDR1 LGHNA, CDR2 YSLEER. The chain's CDR3 is CASSQRTPGLGVNEQFF. The DNA of the CDR3 is TGCGCCAGCAGCCAACGGACCCCTGGACTAGGCGTCAATGAGCAGTTCTTC.

This clonotype was counted only a few times. The V and J genes are TRBV20-1 and TRBJ1-2; 8 bases align to TRBD1. This CDR3 region has 13 residues. The germline V gene has CDR1 DFQATT and CDR2 SNEGSKA (reference sequence). J was trimmed by 1 base and V by 5 bases; bases with no gene match: 3. CDR3 residues: CSAGQGNNYGYTF. The CDR3 DNA follows: TGCAGTGCTGGACAGGGAAATAACTATGGCTACACCTTC.

This clonotype was seen at least ten times. This rearrangement joins TRBV29-1 to TRBJ1-2; D is uncertain. The V gene lost 3 bases and the J gene lost 6 bases, with 8 bases spanning the gap. Germline V CDR1 and CDR2: SQVTM, ANQGSEA. This CDR3 comprises 11 residues. CDR3 in DNA: TGCAGCGTTGACCCATGGAATGGCTACACCTTC. This encodes CSVDPWNGYTF. Combining the CDR3 with reference TRBV29-1 and TRBJ1-2 gives the whole variable domain SAVISQKPSRDICQRGTSLTIQCQVDSQVTMMFWYRQQPGQSLTLIATANQGSEATYESGFVIDKFPISRPNLTFSTLTVSNMSPEDSSIYLCSVDPWNGYTFGSGTRLTVV.

This clonotype was seen only a few times. This rearrangement joins TRBV5-5 to TRBJ2-7; D perhaps matches TRBD2 (6 bases). Looked up from germline, CDR1 is SGHKS and CDR2 is YYEKEE (reference sequence). The CDR3 consists of 15 residues. V lost 6 bases, J lost 2 bases, and 18 bases lay in between. The CDR3 reads CASTFRGIAPYEQYF. The CDR3 nucleotides read TGTGCCAGCACGTTTCGGGGGATCGCTCCCTACGAGCAGTACTTC.

The chain employs TRBV12-3 or TRBV12-4 and TRBJ2-1; TRBD2 agrees at 10 bases. CDR3 length: 14 residues. J lost 7 bases, V lost 6 bases, and 6 bases had no gene match. Here the CDR3 reads CASRRSGGANEQFF. DNA of the CDR3: TGTGCCAGCAGACGAAGCGGGGGGGCAAATGAGCAGTTCTTC.

The chain links TRBV29-1 to TRBJ1-2; no definite D call. The germline gives CDR1 SQVTM, CDR2 ANQGSEA. This CDR3 has 11 amino acids. CDR3 sequence: CSTVTGYGYTF. CDR3 nucleotide sequence: TGCAGTACAGTGACCGGCTATGGCTACACCTTC.

This clonotype was seen a few times. The V and J genes are TRBV7-6 and TRBJ2-3; 11 bases line up with TRBD2. Germline V gene lookup returns CDR1 SGHVS and CDR2 FNYEAQ. The ends lost 5 bases at V and 2 bases at J; junction bases unmatched: 18. The CDR3 extends over 20 amino acids. CDR3 nucleotides: TGTGCCAGCAGCGTAGGGACTAGCGGAACAAATTCTATAATCACAGATACGCAGTATTTT. It encodes CASSVGTSGTNSIITDTQYF.